This T cell receptor (beta chain) was found in a study of response to subunit inactivated influenza vaccine. Overall study findings and caveats: The authors offered the suggestion that each seasonal influenza vaccination recruits few new T cells.

Looked up from germline, CDR1 is SGHKS and CDR2 is YYEKEE (reference sequence). The CDR3 has 16 amino acids. Between the trimmed V and J ends, which lost 3 bases and 4 bases, there was a span of 16 bases. TCRdb fed the RT-PCR reads into MiXCR, producing one record per CDR3 protein. The table shows around 320,000 distinct CDR3 sequences, with about 20% occurring only once. Worth noting for this clonotype: Its cognate antigen is unknown.

The V call is TRBV5-5, the J call TRBJ1-4; D ambiguous. The source material was PBMCs from blood, sampled roughly 20 months after vaccination. The TCR comes from a man aged 50 to 75 who received an inactivated influenza vaccine. The CDR3 DNA follows: TGTGCCAGCAGCTATCCTTACAGCGGCCGTAATGAAAAACTGTTTTTT. Translation gives CASSYPYSGRNEKLFF. The whole variable domain, remainder taken from reference TRBV5-5 and TRBJ1-4, is DAGVTQSPTHLIKTRGQQVTLRCSPISGHKSVSWYQQVLGQGPQFIFQYYEKEERGRGNFPDRFSARQFPNYSSELNVNALLLGDSALYLCASSYPYSGRNEKLFFGSGTQLSVL.